The rows below give T cell receptor beta chains drawn from one sample of a study of T cell changes during pregnancy in multiple sclerosis. The method was immunoSEQ multiplex PCR; TCRdb's version includes in-frame clones alone and lacks a portion of them. Of fewer than 35,000 clones detected, 90% to 95% appear once; the ten largest clones hold around 2.8%. The sequences come from CD4+ T cells from peripheral blood mononuclear cells, collected in the third trimester of pregnancy. Receptors originate from a female donor in good health, enrolled as a control in a pregnancy study. Both conserved end residues are part of each CDR3. D genes are given only for firm matches.

CDR3,DNA,D,V,J
CASSPDIPGLAASYEQYF,TGTGCCAGCAGCCCGGACATCCCCGGACTAGCGGCCTCCTACGAGCAGTACTTC,TRBD2,TRBV5-5,TRBJ2-7
CASKDSVNNEQFF,TGTGCCAGCAAGGATAGCGTGAACAATGAGCAGTTCTTC,-,TRBV6-1,TRBJ2-1
CSVEELDRQGYTF,TGCAGCGTTGAAGAATTGGACAGACAGGGCTACACCTTC,-,TRBV29-1,TRBJ1-2
CATQTGVYNSPLHF,TGTGCCACTCAAACGGGGGTGTATAATTCACCCCTCCACTTT,-,TRBV6-5,TRBJ1-6
CASNPDRVLTDTQYF,TGTGCCAGCAACCCGGACAGGGTCCTCACAGATACGCAGTATTTT,TRBD1,TRBV28,TRBJ2-3
CASSLTGQVLYGYTF,TGTGCCAGCAGTTTAACGGGACAGGTACTATATGGCTACACCTTC,TRBD1,TRBV2,TRBJ1-2
CASSLNGDSGGELFF,TGTGCCAGCAGCTTGAACGGGGATTCAGGCGGGGAGCTGTTTTTT,-,TRBV5-4,TRBJ2-2
CASSTTSGGDTQYF,TGTGCCAGCAGCACTACTAGCGGAGGAGATACGCAGTATTTT,TRBD2,TRBV6-6,TRBJ2-3
CASSLGPPRHNSPLHF,TGTGCCAGCAGCTTAGGGCCCCCGAGGCACAATTCACCCCTCCACTTT,-,TRBV7-9,TRBJ1-6
CASSLAGQDRDGYTF,TGTGCCAGCAGCTTGGCTGGACAGGACCGGGATGGCTACACCTTC,TRBD1,TRBV5-6,TRBJ1-2
CASSDPGLAGVTYEQYF,TGTGCCAGCAGTGATCCGGGACTAGCGGGAGTAACCTACGAGCAGTACTTC,TRBD2,TRBV2,TRBJ2-7
CASSPGHQSTDTQYF,TGTGCCAGCTCACCAGGGCACCAAAGCACAGATACGCAGTATTTT,-,TRBV18,TRBJ2-3